The 23 T cell receptor beta chains presented below share a single source sample, sequenced in a study of blood T cell repertoires in COVID-19. Using immunoSEQ multiplex PCR, the repertoire was profiled, and TCRdb retains in-frame clones only, with some absent. The sample gives about 180,000 clones, roughly 75% of which show up once; about 6.5% is in the top ten. The specimen sequenced was peripheral blood. The source is a man in his 70s with active or convalescent COVID-19.

V and J are TRBV7-2 and TRBJ2-1, with TRBD2 identical over 8 bases. The length of the CDR3 is 19 residues. After removal of 3 bases from V and 0 bases from J, the junction contained 13 bases not matched to a gene. Looked up from germline, CDR1 is SGHTA and CDR2 is FQGNSA. The CDR3 here is CASSLRAGVGTSSYNEQFF. The CDR3 DNA is TGTGCCAGCAGCTTGAGAGCGGGAGTCGGAACTAGCTCCTACAATGAGCAGTTCTTC.

V is TRBV9 and J is TRBJ2-7; TRBD2 matches 10 bases. This CDR3 is built from 15 residues. V lost 2 bases, J lost 0 bases, and 2 bases stayed unmatched. Germline values: CDR1 SGDLS, CDR2 YYNGEE. This chain's CDR3 is CASSVTSGTSYEQYF. The CDR3 nucleotides are TGTGCCAGCAGCGTTACTAGCGGGACCTCCTACGAGCAGTACTTC.

This clone was observed a few times. This chain uses TRBV28 with TRBJ1-6; tentative D call: TRBD1 (5 bases). The CDR3 has 17 residues. The V end lost 2 bases, the J end lost 9 bases, and 20 bases lay between the germline ends. The germline V gene has CDR1 MDHEN and CDR2 SYDVKM. The CDR3 region is CASSLVTGGGNSSPLHF. CDR3 coding DNA: TGTGCCAGCAGTTTAGTGACGGGGGGGGGAAATTCTTCACCCCTCCACTTT.

Only one count was recorded for this clone. The rearrangement links TRBV5-4 to TRBJ2-3, with D tentatively TRBD2 (7 bases). The germline gives CDR1 SGHNT, CDR2 YYREEE (reference sequence). V lost 0 bases to trimming and J lost 3 bases, with 11 bases between them. The CDR3 covers 15 residues. In nucleotides, the CDR3 is TGTGCCAGCAGCTTGGTTGCGGGGGCAACAGATACGCAGTATTTT. Translated, it gives CASSLVAGATDTQYF.

This chain joins TRBV6-5 and TRBJ2-2; the D gene is possibly TRBD2 (5 bases). This CDR3 comprises 15 residues. Between the trimmed V and J ends, which lost 6 bases and 7 bases, there was a span of 18 bases. Germline assignment: CDR1 MNHEY and CDR2 SVGAGI. CDR3 loop: CASRGRSRVSGELFF. CDR3 coding DNA: TGTGCCAGCAGGGGCCGTTCGAGGGTGAGCGGGGAGCTGTTTTTT.

The chain couples TRBV19 to TRBJ1-2, with D maybe TRBD1 (6 bases). The length of the CDR3 is 14 residues. Germline V gene sequence: CDR1 LNHDA, CDR2 SQIVND (reference sequence). The V gene lost 6 bases and the J gene lost 8 bases, with 19 bases spanning the gap. CDR3 region: CASSIQPNRDGYTF. DNA for the CDR3: TGTGCCAGTAGCATCCAACCCAACAGGGACGGCTACACCTTC. Full variable domain (missing parts from reference TRBV19 and TRBJ1-2): DGGITQSPKYLFRKEGQNVTLSCEQNLNHDAMYWYRQDPGQGLRLIYYSQIVNDFQKGDIAEGYSVSREKKESFPLTVTSAQKNPTAFYLCASSIQPNRDGYTFGSGTRLTVV.

This clone has a count of ten or more. CDR3 region: CASNPTSGSGGSTEAFF. The CDR3 nucleotides read TGTGCCAGCAACCCCACGTCAGGGTCGGGGGGTAGCACTGAAGCTTTCTTT. The gene calls are TRBV5-4 and TRBJ1-1; D possibly corresponds to TRBD1 (5 bases). Germline V gene sequence: CDR1 SGHNT, CDR2 YYREEE (reference sequence). The CDR3 runs 17 residues. Trimming pared 6 bases from V and 4 bases from J, leaving 25 bases between.

This clone appeared a few times. This chain uses TRBV7-8 with TRBJ1-5; D is uncertain. This CDR3 has 17 amino acids. V lost 5 bases and J 0 bases, leaving 17 bases between the germline ends. The germline gives CDR1 SGHVS, CDR2 FQNEAQ. CDR3 amino acids: CASSGTTSRDSNQPQHF. The CDR3 DNA reads as TGTGCCAGCAGCGGTACTACTTCGCGGGATAGCAATCAGCCCCAGCATTTT.

The chain links TRBV3-1 (or the pseudogene TRBV3-2) to TRBJ2-1, with D perhaps TRBD2 (6 bases). Germline CDR1 and CDR2: LGHDT and YNNKEL (reference sequence). The CDR3 consists of 16 residues. Trimming cost V 3 bases and J 2 bases, with 14 bases left between them. CDR3 loop: CASSHPLAEAYNEQFF. For the CDR3, the DNA is TGTGCCAGCAGCCATCCACTAGCAGAGGCCTACAATGAGCAGTTCTTC.

V usage is TRBV6-6 and J usage is TRBJ1-3; possible D gene TRBD1, 5 bases. V was cut by 5 bases and J by 3 bases, with 14 bases left in between. The CDR3 is 15 residues long. Germline V CDR1 and CDR2: MNHNY, SVGAGI (reference sequence). Here the CDR3 reads CASSLNQGGGNTIYF. The CDR3 DNA reads TGTGCCAGCAGTCTTAATCAGGGTGGTGGAAACACCATATATTTT.

DNA for the CDR3: TGTGCCAGCAGTTCACAGGGGGTTTGGGGCTACACCTTC. This translates into CASSSQGVWGYTF. The chain couples TRBV28 to TRBJ1-2; 8 bases align to TRBD1. V was pared by 4 bases and J by 8 bases, with 6 bases of the junction left unmatched. The CDR3 loop spans 13 amino acids. Germline assignment: CDR1 MDHEN and CDR2 SYDVKM.

V usage is TRBV7-9 and J usage is TRBJ1-1, with no clear D. This CDR3 spans 13 amino acids. Trimming left V 5 bases short and J 5 bases short, with 12 bases between. Germline lookup yields CDR1 SEHNR and CDR2 FQNEAQ (reference sequence). The CDR3 DNA reads TGTGCCAGCAGCCCCCCTTCGGGGACTGAAGCTTTCTTT. Protein: CASSPPSGTEAFF.

V is TRBV5-1 and J is TRBJ1-6; 7 bases match TRBD1. V lost 3 bases to trimming and J lost 6 bases; unmatched junction nucleotides: 9. CDR3 size: 16 residues. Looked up from germline, CDR1 is SGHRS and CDR2 is YFSETQ. CDR3: CASSYGQVRPNSPLHF. In DNA, the CDR3 is TGCGCCAGCAGCTACGGACAGGTCCGACCTAATTCACCCCTCCACTTT.

The CDR3 nucleotides read TGTGCCAGCAGCCGCGGGACAGTAATAGAAAGGACCCAGTACTTC. Encoded protein: CASSRGTVIERTQYF. The rearrangement links TRBV2 to TRBJ2-5, with D possibly matching TRBD1 (7 bases). The germline V gene encodes CDR1 SNHLY and CDR2 FYNNEI. V shed 6 bases and J shed 7 bases, with 21 bases lying between them. The length of the CDR3 is 15 residues. Together with reference TRBV2 and TRBJ2-5, the CDR3 gives the full variable domain: EPEVTQTPSHQVTQMGQEVILRCVPISNHLYFYWYRQILGQKVEFLVSFYNNEISEKSEIFDDQFSVERPDGSNFTLKIRSTKLEDSAMYFCASSRGTVIERTQYFGPGTRLLVL.

The rearrangement joins TRBV2 to TRBJ2-2; 11 bases fit TRBD2. Trimming cost V 2 bases and J 2 bases; bases outside gene matches: 4. CDR3 size: 17 residues. Germline V gene data show CDR1 as SNHLY and CDR2 as FYNNEI. The CDR3, as DNA: TGTGCCAGCAGTGAATCTAGCGGGAGGTTCAACACCGGGGAGCTGTTTTTT. Protein: CASSESSGRFNTGELFF.

The chain links TRBV5-1 to TRBJ2-5; 7 nucleotides match TRBD1. Germline CDR1 reads SGHRS; CDR2 reads YFSETQ. V was pared by 2 bases and J by 5 bases, with 12 bases of the junction left unmatched. The CDR3 is made up of 16 amino acids. The CDR3 loop reads CASSLLTDRLGETQYF. The CDR3 bases are TGCGCCAGCAGCTTACTGACGGACAGGTTGGGGGAGACCCAGTACTTC.

The chain recombines TRBV2 with TRBJ2-7; D might be TRBD2 (6 bases). The V end lost 5 bases, the J end lost 5 bases, and 16 bases lay between the germline ends. Germline loops: CDR1 SNHLY, CDR2 FYNNEI. The CDR3 loop spans 14 amino acids. The CDR3, as DNA: TGTGCCAGCAGTCCCCCAGGAGGGGTACACGAGCAGTACTTC. Translating gives CASSPPGGVHEQYF. Combining the CDR3 with reference TRBV2 and TRBJ2-7 gives the whole variable domain EPEVTQTPSHQVTQMGQEVILRCVPISNHLYFYWYRQILGQKVEFLVSFYNNEISEKSEIFDDQFSVERPDGSNFTLKIRSTKLEDSAMYFCASSPPGGVHEQYFGPGTRLTVT.

Only a few counts were recorded for this clone. The chain recombines TRBV3-1 (or the pseudogene TRBV3-2) with TRBJ2-1; TRBD2 agrees at 11 bases. V lost 2 bases, J lost 7 bases, and 4 bases stayed unmatched. CDR1 LGHDT and CDR2 YNNKEL come from the germline V gene (reference sequence). The CDR3 totals 15 residues. The CDR3 loop reads CASSQTSGGRNEQFF. The CDR3 nucleotides are TGTGCCAGCAGCCAAACTAGCGGGGGAAGGAATGAGCAGTTCTTC.

V is TRBV7-9 and J is TRBJ2-1; 12 positions match TRBD2. The CDR3 consists of 18 residues. Germline V lookup: CDR1 SEHNR, CDR2 FQNEAQ (reference sequence). J was trimmed by 3 bases and V by 3 bases; bases with no gene match: 9. The CDR3: CASSFRTSGVQSYNEQFF. CDR3 sequence (DNA): TGTGCCAGCAGCTTCCGGACTAGCGGGGTGCAAAGCTACAATGAGCAGTTCTTC. The whole variable domain, filled in from reference TRBV7-9 and TRBJ2-1, reads DTGVSQNPRHKITKRGQNVTFRCDPISEHNRLYWYRQTLGQGPEFLTYFQNEAQLEKSRLLSDRFSAERPKGSFSTLEIQRTEQGDSAMYLCASSFRTSGVQSYNEQFFGPGTRLTVL.

This clone was seen a few times. The J gene is TRBJ1-3, the V gene TRBV9, with D perhaps matching TRBD1 (5 bases). The CDR3 is 16 amino acids. Germline V CDR1 and CDR2: SGDLS, YYNGEE. V lost 4 bases to trimming and J lost 2 bases, with 16 bases between them. CDR3: CASSPRQIGTGNTIYF. As DNA, the CDR3 is TGTGCCAGCAGCCCACGACAGATTGGGACTGGAAACACCATATATTTT.

The chain combines TRBV19 with TRBJ2-3; 9 positions agree with TRBD2. Per the germline V gene, CDR1 is LNHDA and CDR2 is SQIVND (reference sequence). With 5 bases clipped from V and 1 base from J, the junction kept 4 bases outside the gene matches. The CDR3 sequence is 15 residues long. Here the CDR3 reads CASSPIAGGTDTQYF. Here the CDR3 DNA reads TGTGCCAGTAGTCCAATAGCGGGGGGCACAGATACGCAGTATTTT. Variable domain in full (rest from reference TRBV19 and TRBJ2-3): DGGITQSPKYLFRKEGQNVTLSCEQNLNHDAMYWYRQDPGQGLRLIYYSQIVNDFQKGDIAEGYSVSREKKESFPLTVTSAQKNPTAFYLCASSPIAGGTDTQYFGPGTRLTVL.

The V and J genes are TRBV12-3 or TRBV12-4 and TRBJ1-2; unclear D gene. The CDR3 spans 13 residues. Trimming shortened V by 3 bases and J by 4 bases, and 9 bases separated the two germline ends. DNA of the CDR3: TGTGCCAGCAGTTTTCTACAGCTCTATGGCTACACCTTC. Its translation: CASSFLQLYGYTF.

This sequence joins TRBV6-5 and TRBJ1-6; possibly TRBD1 for D (6 bases). Germline-derived CDR1 and CDR2 are MNHEY and SVGAGI. Trimming removed 2 bases from V and 8 bases from J, with 16 bases in between. CDR3 length equals 16 residues. The CDR3 region has the DNA TGTGCCAGCAGTTACGGGGGGGGCTCCGTGGATTCACCCCTCCACTTT. Amino acid sequence: CASSYGGGSVDSPLHF.